These 19 T cell receptor beta chains share one sample of origin, sequenced in a study of T-cell memory formation after mild COVID-19. TCRdb reprocessed the 5' RACE reads via MiXCR and lists one record per CDR3 protein. The data show approximately 270,000 distinct CDR3 sequences, roughly 15% seen once. Sequenced material: PBMCs or a T cell subset sorted from them (not recorded which). The receptors come from a young man who had mild COVID-19 (a few samples of this study predate the infection). Cell type and time point are not known.

In its sample, this clonotype was seen a few times. The rearrangement uses TRBV5-1 and TRBJ2-5, with D possibly matching TRBD1 (5 bases). CDR1 and CDR2 (germline): SGHRS, YFSETQ. Trimming stripped 0 bases from V and 5 bases from J, with 11 bases between. CDR3 length: 14 amino acids. CDR3 sequence reads: CASSLEGPRETQYF. The CDR3 nucleotides are TGCGCCAGCAGCTTGGAGGGGCCCCGGGAGACCCAGTACTTC.

This clonotype was detected ten times or more. The chain couples TRBV5-6 to TRBJ2-3, with D unclear. CDR1 is SGHDT and CDR2 is YYEEEE in the germline V gene. Trimming cost V 0 bases and J 4 bases, with 6 bases left between them. This CDR3 has 13 residues. DNA of the CDR3: TGTGCCAGCAGCTTGGCCAATTCAGATACGCAGTATTTT. As protein: CASSLANSDTQYF.

This chain connects TRBV19 to TRBJ2-5, with TRBD2 matching over 7 bases. Trimming at V came to 4 bases and at J to 3 bases, leaving 2 bases not matched to a gene. CDR3 length: 13 residues. Germline loops: CDR1 LNHDA, CDR2 SQIVND (reference sequence). CDR3: CASSTLAEETQYF. For the CDR3, the DNA is TGTGCCAGTAGTACGCTAGCGGAAGAGACCCAGTACTTC.

This chain links TRBV20-1 with TRBJ1-5, with D possibly matching TRBD1 (6 bases). This CDR3 contains 14 residues. The V and J ends lost 3 bases and 4 bases respectively, with 13 bases between them. The germline gives CDR1 DFQATT, CDR2 SNEGSKA (reference sequence). CDR3 amino acids: CSASPYRENQPQHF. The CDR3 region has the DNA TGCAGTGCTAGTCCTTACAGGGAGAATCAGCCCCAGCATTTT.

The chain links TRBV29-1 to TRBJ2-7, with 9 nucleotides matching TRBD1. The germline CDR1 and CDR2 sequences are SQVTM and ANQGSEA. Losses at the gene ends were 1 base for V and 2 bases for J; bases not matched to a gene: 6. CDR3 length: 15 amino acids. The CDR3 region is CSVEGTGAGAYEQYF. For the CDR3, the DNA is TGCAGCGTTGAAGGGACAGGGGCAGGGGCCTACGAGCAGTACTTC.

The V and J genes are TRBV30 and TRBJ2-7, with D perhaps being TRBD1 or TRBD2 (5 bases each). Germline CDR1 reads GTSNPN; CDR2 reads SVGIG (reference sequence). CDR3 length: 17 amino acids. V was trimmed by 0 bases and J by 4 bases, leaving 22 bases between them. The CDR3 region is CAWSVPGSNRRRYEQYF. The CDR3 DNA follows: TGTGCCTGGAGTGTTCCGGGGTCAAACAGGAGAAGGTACGAGCAGTACTTC.

Many counts were recorded for this clonotype. J is TRBJ2-7 and V is TRBV5-5; TRBD2 agrees at 9 bases. This CDR3 has 15 residues. The trim removed 7 bases at V and 4 bases at J, leaving 12 bases unmatched. CDR1 and CDR2 from the germline V gene are SGHKS and YYEKEE (reference sequence). CDR3 in amino acids: CASERTSAEKYEQYF. The CDR3 nucleotides are TGTGCCAGCGAAAGGACTAGCGCCGAAAAATACGAGCAGTACTTC.

The V call is TRBV24-1, the J call TRBJ1-3, with D hard to call. Germline CDR1 and CDR2: KGHDR and SFDVKD. The CDR3 is 13 amino acids. The V end lost 3 bases, the J end lost 2 bases, and 4 bases lay between the germline ends. The CDR3 region is CATSDGAGNTIYF. The CDR3 nucleotides read TGTGCCACCAGTGATGGTGCTGGAAACACCATATATTTT.

This clonotype has a count of ten or more. The V and J genes are TRBV4-2 and TRBJ1-4; D uncertain. The length of the CDR3 is 14 residues. The V end was cut by 1 base, the J end by 4 bases, with 7 bases between. Germline CDR1 LGHNA, CDR2 YNFKEQ. The CDR3 DNA reads as TGTGCCAGCAGCCAAGGGCAGCTTAATGAAAAACTGTTTTTT. Translated, it gives CASSQGQLNEKLFF.

The chain uses TRBV12-3 or TRBV12-4 and TRBJ2-5; TRBD1 agrees at 9 bases. With V trimmed by 8 bases and J by 2 bases, 3 bases remained unmatched. The CDR3 has 13 residues. This CDR3 reads CASYGQGQETQYF. The CDR3 DNA reads TGTGCCAGCTACGGACAGGGGCAAGAGACCCAGTACTTC.

The table lists this clonotype with a few counts. The chain links TRBV7-9 to TRBJ1-5; 7 bases are shared with TRBD1. CDR3 length: 15 residues. The J segment lost 4 bases and the V segment lost 5 bases, leaving 8 bases of the junction unmatched. Looked up from germline, CDR1 is SEHNR and CDR2 is FQNEAQ (reference sequence). The CDR3 reads CASSPPTGPNQPQHF. The CDR3 coding sequence is TGTGCCAGCAGCCCCCCGACAGGGCCAAATCAGCCCCAGCATTTT. The full variable domain, with the rest looked up from reference TRBV7-9 and TRBJ1-5, is DTGVSQNPRHKITKRGQNVTFRCDPISEHNRLYWYRQTLGQGPEFLTYFQNEAQLEKSRLLSDRFSAERPKGSFSTLEIQRTEQGDSAMYLCASSPPTGPNQPQHFGDGTRLSIL.

This clonotype appeared a few times. The chain couples TRBV12-3 or TRBV12-4 to TRBJ1-1; possibly TRBD1 for D (5 bases). The length of the CDR3 is 13 residues. V lost 4 bases, J lost 5 bases, and 11 bases lay in between. The CDR3 spells CASSSQQVTEAFF. The CDR3 DNA sequence: TGTGCCAGCAGTTCCCAACAGGTAACTGAAGCTTTCTTT.

This clonotype has a handful of counts. This chain connects TRBV7-2 to TRBJ2-1; 15 positions agree with TRBD2. CDR1 SGHTA and CDR2 FQGNSA come from the germline V gene. This CDR3 has 17 residues. V lost 5 bases and J lost 7; bases outside the gene matches: 9. CDR3 residues: CASSPRTSGGVENEQFF. DNA of the CDR3: TGTGCCAGCAGCCCTCGGACTAGCGGGGGGGTAGAAAATGAGCAGTTCTTC. The full variable domain, with the rest looked up from reference TRBV7-2 and TRBJ2-1, is GAGVSQSPSNKVTEKGKDVELRCDPISGHTALYWYRQSLGQGLEFLIYFQGNSAPDKSGLPSDRFSAERTGGSVSTLTIQRTQQEDSAVYLCASSPRTSGGVENEQFFGPGTRLTVL.

This clonotype was seen only a few times. This chain uses TRBV6-6 with TRBJ1-1, with D perhaps matching TRBD1 (6 bases). V lost 6 bases and J lost 1, with 15 bases in between. This CDR3 is built from 15 residues. The germline CDR1 and CDR2 sequences are MNHNY and SVGAGI (reference sequence). CDR3 bases: TGTGCCAGCAGCTCAAAGGGGGGCAAGAACACTGAAGCTTTCTTT. It encodes CASSSKGGKNTEAFF.

The chain recombines TRBV12-5 with TRBJ1-5, with a possible D match to TRBD1 (5 bases). The V end was cut by 1 base, the J end by 5 bases, with 18 bases between. Looked up from germline, CDR1 is LGHNT and CDR2 is FRNRAP. This CDR3 spans 17 amino acids. This chain's CDR3 is CASGLASRRGEHQPQHF. The CDR3 coding sequence is TGTGCTAGTGGTTTGGCCTCCCGGAGGGGAGAGCATCAGCCCCAGCATTTT.

Only a few counts were recorded for this clonotype. The rearrangement links TRBV7-9 to TRBJ1-2; D perhaps matches TRBD1 (6 bases). V gave up 1 base and J gave up 8 bases, with 11 bases separating them. This CDR3 has 13 residues. Germline V gene lookup returns CDR1 SEHNR and CDR2 FQNEAQ (reference sequence). The CDR3 protein is CASSLDRAGGYTF. CDR3 DNA: TGTGCCAGCAGCTTAGACAGGGCTGGAGGCTACACCTTC. Variable domain in full (rest from reference TRBV7-9 and TRBJ1-2): DTGVSQNPRHKITKRGQNVTFRCDPISEHNRLYWYRQTLGQGPEFLTYFQNEAQLEKSRLLSDRFSAERPKGSFSTLEIQRTEQGDSAMYLCASSLDRAGGYTFGSGTRLTVV.

This clonotype was observed a handful of times. The chain joins TRBV20-1 to TRBJ1-5; TRBD1 matches at 9 bases. The CDR3 consists of 18 residues. The germline gives CDR1 DFQATT, CDR2 SNEGSKA (reference sequence). The ends lost 5 bases at V and 4 bases at J; junction bases unmatched: 18. The CDR3 loop is CSAGVPGQGRGRNQPQHF. The DNA for the CDR3 is TGCAGTGCTGGAGTCCCGGGACAGGGACGGGGTCGTAATCAGCCCCAGCATTTT.

V and J are TRBV5-5 and TRBJ2-1, with TRBD1 matching 7 bases. The CDR3 sequence is 15 residues long. From germline, CDR1 is SGHKS and CDR2 YYEKEE (reference sequence). J was trimmed by 1 base and V by 4 bases; bases with no gene match: 5. The CDR3, as DNA: TGTGCCAGCAGCCAACCGGGACAGTCCTACAATGAGCAGTTCTTC. Its protein is CASSQPGQSYNEQFF.

V gene TRBV24-1 combines with J gene TRBJ2-3; D may correspond to TRBD1 or TRBD2 (5 bases each). The CDR3 is 15 residues long. Germline V gene data show CDR1 as KGHDR and CDR2 as SFDVKD. V was pared by 5 bases and J by 1 base, with 12 bases between. In DNA form, the CDR3 reads TGTGCCACCAGTGTCGGGACCGGGGGCACAGATACGCAGTATTTT. Encoded protein: CATSVGTGGTDTQYF.